This entry features one T cell receptor beta chain sequence. The sample originates from a study of blood T cell repertoires in COVID-19. About the research overall: Samples came from the United States, Italy and Spain, spanning acute and convalescent COVID-19. PBMCs, B-cell-depleted T cells, or T cells were the source of the cDNA or gDNA that made up the material.

Trimming pared 0 bases from V and 0 bases from J, leaving 8 bases between. Germline-derived CDR1 and CDR2 are GTSNPN and SVGIG (reference sequence). The CDR3 totals 14 residues. Per the original data handling: Nucleated cell counts were estimated from reference gene primer amplification. Assay used: immunoSEQ multiplex PCR; TCRdb lists only in-frame clones, some missing. The DNA gave D and trimming, while V, J and clone size come from that table. The sample carries about 190,000 clones, nearly 85% recorded once. The sequence derives from a woman in her thirties with acute or convalescent COVID-19. The chain uses TRBV30 and TRBJ2-5; TRBD2 is a possible D gene (5 bases). Specimen: peripheral blood. The CDR3 nucleotides are TGTGCCTGGAGTGTGATTAGCGACCAAGAGACCCAGTACTTC. The encoded protein is CAWSVISDQETQYF.